This T cell receptor (beta chain) was documented in a study of T-cell memory formation after mild COVID-19 (dated by TCRdb to 2020 to 2022). A note on the overall study: TCR sequence clusters from the two donors were found to be largely donor specific. Two young, previously healthy adult volunteers, one female and one male, were included in the cohort. In a couple of donors, T-cell clones that expanded and contracted after mild COVID-19 were tracked by sequencing TCRalpha and TCRbeta repertoires over time. What the research found in general, with its limitations: Whether the second-wave clones peaking on day 37 were SARS-CoV-2 specific was not confirmed. Contracting CD4+ clones were found mainly in CM and EM memory subsets, while CD8+ clones were enriched in EMRA. Clones contracting from day 15 to 85 had balanced CD4/CD8 phenotypes, while a second wave expanding from day 15 to 37 was biased towards CD4+. The detection of some responding clones in pre-infection memory suggests that pre-existing cross-reactive memory T cells joined the SARS-CoV-2 response. Only a couple of mild cases were covered in the study, and larger cohorts including severe cases with pre-infection samples were considered necessary.

PBMCs were isolated by Ficoll-Paque density gradient centrifugation. CDR1 and CDR2 were assigned from the germline V gene as KGHDR and SFDVKD. Trimming accounts for 9 bases at V and 0 bases at J, while the number of junction bases matched to no gene is 4. The cysteine opens and the phenylalanine closes a CDR3 of 17 amino acids. The DNA shown is the 51-base CDR3, in frame from base 1. To note about this clonotype: The clone's antigen remains unknown. Per-nucleotide qualities are absent, and no much larger clonotype sits a single base away.

The data were produced on an Illumina NovaSeq 6000. cDNA libraries for TCRalpha and TCRbeta were prepared by 5'RACE using constant-segment primers, with sample barcodes and unique molecular identifiers added. RNA was extracted from every sample with Trizol reagent. Libraries were amplified in two PCR steps, with a second sample barcode and Illumina TruSeq adapters added in the second step. Sequencing of the libraries was done on an Illumina NovaSeq, producing 2 x 150 bp paired-end reads. In the authors' own workflow: The reads were demultiplexed and collapsed into UMI-guided consensus sequences using migec v1.2.7. Using mixcr v2.1.11, UMI consensuses were aligned to TRA and TRB V and J templates and then assembled into clonotypes. A clonotype was counted as expanded or contracted only if both edgeR and NoisET called the change significant, with noise models trained on biological replicates. edgeR calls used a false discovery rate-adjusted p below 0.01 and a log2 fold-change threshold of 1. As an exploratory analysis of dynamics, max-normalized trajectories of the 1000 most abundant clonotypes were examined by PCA with hierarchical clustering. The CD4 or CD8 phenotype of responding clones was assigned using the separately sequenced CD4+ and CD8+ repertoires. TCRdb reprocessing: public reads trimmed at Q25 with fastp, clones called with MiXCR, in-frame beta chains kept. Rows with one shared CDR3 protein collapse into an entry with the most common genes and DNA. The V and J calls, along with clone size, are taken from TCRdb and not from the paper's own processing. This sample gives approximately 300,000 distinct CDR3 sequences in total; just under 20% of them show up just once. The ten largest clones take up about 21% of the sample.

The chain joins TRBV24-1 to TRBJ2-1; 16 bases in the junction line up with TRBD2. The clonotype originates from a man aged 18 to 30 who had mild COVID-19 (a few samples of this study predate the infection). The sample titles of this study are shuffled in the database, so cell type and time point are left out; the donor was told from shared clones. Material: PBMCs or a T cell subset sorted from them (not recorded which). The sequenced DNA: TGTGCCACCTCCGGGACTAGCGGGGGGGCCTCCTACAATGAGCAGTTCTTC. Translated, this is CATSGTSGGASYNEQFF.